Presented here are 25 T cell receptor beta chains from one specimen sequenced in a study of T cell changes during pregnancy in multiple sclerosis. The assay was immunoSEQ multiplex PCR, and TCRdb's table has in-frame clones only and misses some. This table holds some 94,000 clones, roughly nine tenths found once. The sequencing used peripheral blood, collected in the first trimester of pregnancy. All receptors derive from a female donor with multiple sclerosis, enrolled in a pregnancy study.

The CDR3 loop is CASSIDSQPSGSSYNEQFF. In DNA, the CDR3 is TGTGCCAGTAGTATAGACAGTCAACCTAGCGGGAGCTCCTACAATGAGCAGTTCTTC. V is TRBV19 and J is TRBJ2-1, with 10 positions matching TRBD2. Germline V gene sequence: CDR1 LNHDA, CDR2 SQIVND (reference sequence). This CDR3 region has 19 residues. V lost 0 bases and J lost 0; bases outside the gene matches: 8.

Here the CDR3 DNA reads TGTGCCATCAGCCTTTCGGCGGGATACAATGAGCAGTTCTTC. As protein: CAISLSAGYNEQFF. V usage is TRBV10-3 and J usage is TRBJ2-1; D is perhaps TRBD2 (6 bases). The CDR3 consists of 14 residues. In germline, CDR1 is ENHRY, CDR2 SYGVKD. Trimming removed 6 bases at V and 4 bases at J, with 13 bases between.

The CDR3 protein is CASSSGVGYEQYF. The CDR3 nucleotides are TGTGCCAGCAGCTCCGGGGTCGGCTACGAGCAGTACTTC. This sequence joins TRBV5-8 and TRBJ2-7; a possible D gene is TRBD2 (5 bases). Trimming cost V 3 bases and J 3 bases, with 10 bases left between them. There are 13 residues in the CDR3. The germline V gene has CDR1 SGHTS and CDR2 YDEGEE.

The V call is TRBV5-1, the J call TRBJ2-7; the match to TRBD1 covers 11 bases. V gave up 0 bases and J gave up 4 bases; unmatched junction bases: 3. CDR1 and CDR2 from the germline V gene are SGHRS and YFSETQ. This CDR3 contains 15 residues. The CDR3 region is CASSLGTGGAYEQYF. The CDR3 DNA sequence: TGCGCCAGCAGCTTGGGGACAGGGGGCGCGTACGAGCAGTACTTC.

The V gene is TRBV11-3, the J gene TRBJ2-1; 7 bases fit TRBD2. The CDR3 contains 15 residues. The germline gives CDR1 SGHNT, CDR2 YENEEA. Trimming cost V 4 bases and J 6 bases; bases outside gene matches: 9. This CDR3 is CASSYPQGGSNEQFF. CDR3 DNA: TGTGCCAGCAGCTACCCCCAGGGCGGGAGCAATGAGCAGTTCTTC.

This clone was counted a few times. This rearrangement joins TRBV6-6 to TRBJ2-3; TRBD1 aligns across 8 bases. CDR3 length: 12 residues. With 7 bases clipped from V and 11 bases from J, the junction kept 8 bases outside the gene matches. The germline CDR1 and CDR2 sequences are MNHNY and SVGAGI (reference sequence). CDR3 residues: CASTLVQGEQYF. Written as DNA, the CDR3 is TGTGCCAGCACCTTGGTACAGGGGGAGCAGTATTTT.

This clone was found once. CDR3 coding DNA: TGTGCCAGCAGTGAAAAACAGGGTCTCGGTGAAAAACTGTTTTTT. Its translation is CASSEKQGLGEKLFF. The chain has TRBV6-1 and TRBJ1-4; possible D gene TRBD1, 6 bases. The V and J ends lost 2 bases and 7 bases respectively, with 14 bases between them. The germline gives CDR1 MNHNS, CDR2 SASEGT. The CDR3 covers 15 residues.

J is TRBJ1-4 and V is TRBV2, with 7 bases identical to TRBD1. Unmatched junction bases numbered 6, after V lost 4 bases and J lost 4 bases. Germline lookup yields CDR1 SNHLY and CDR2 FYNNEI. The CDR3 contains 15 residues. The CDR3 region is CASSVRQGRNEKLFF. In DNA form, the CDR3 reads TGTGCCAGCAGTGTCCGACAGGGACGTAATGAAAAACTGTTTTTT. The full variable domain, completed using reference TRBV2 and TRBJ1-4, is EPEVTQTPSHQVTQMGQEVILRCVPISNHLYFYWYRQILGQKVEFLVSFYNNEISEKSEIFDDQFSVERPDGSNFTLKIRSTKLEDSAMYFCASSVRQGRNEKLFFGSGTQLSVL.

The sample holds one count of this clone. The chain couples TRBV7-9 to TRBJ2-1; TRBD2 aligns across 10 bases. Germline lookup yields CDR1 SEHNR and CDR2 FQNEAQ (reference sequence). The CDR3 is made up of 17 amino acids. V trimming: 1 base; J trimming: 8 bases; junction bases outside the gene matches: 11. The DNA of the CDR3 is TGTGCCAGCAGCTTAGAGCGGGAGGGCCGAAGGGTGCATGAGCAGTTCTTC. Protein: CASSLEREGRRVHEQFF.

V gene TRBV7-6 combines with J gene TRBJ1-2; 8 nucleotides agree with TRBD1. Trimming took 4 bases from V and 6 from J; bases not matched to a gene: 7. CDR1 SGHVS and CDR2 FNYEAQ come from the germline V gene. This CDR3 has 14 amino acids. The CDR3 region has the DNA TGTGCCAGCAGCTCCTCAGGGGGCGCTGATGGCTACACCTTC. Protein product: CASSSSGGADGYTF.

The genes are TRBV19 and TRBJ1-5, with D uncertain. The V and J ends lost 4 bases and 2 bases respectively, with 9 bases between them. This CDR3 is built from 14 residues. Germline V gives CDR1 LNHDA, CDR2 SQIVND (reference sequence). Written as DNA, the CDR3 is TGTGCCAGTAGTAGGGCGCAGGGCAATCAGCCCCAGCATTTT. This codes for CASSRAQGNQPQHF. The variable domain in full, completed from reference TRBV19 and TRBJ1-5, reads DGGITQSPKYLFRKEGQNVTLSCEQNLNHDAMYWYRQDPGQGLRLIYYSQIVNDFQKGDIAEGYSVSREKKESFPLTVTSAQKNPTAFYLCASSRAQGNQPQHFGDGTRLSIL.

The V call is TRBV6-5, the J call TRBJ2-5, with D maybe TRBD1 (6 bases). The CDR3 is made up of 12 amino acids. Between the trimmed V and J ends, which lost 8 bases and 5 bases, there was a span of 12 bases. Germline V CDR1 and CDR2: MNHEY, SVGAGI. The CDR3 loop is CASGGQFETQYF. The CDR3 nucleotides are TGTGCCAGCGGAGGACAGTTTGAGACCCAGTACTTC.

This chain connects TRBV2 to TRBJ2-6; no clear D. This CDR3 contains 15 residues. The germline CDR1 and CDR2 sequences are SNHLY and FYNNEI. Trimming took off 6 bases at V and 0 bases at J, with 9 bases between the two ends. The CDR3 region is CASRKELSGANVLTF. DNA of the CDR3: TGTGCCAGCAGAAAAGAACTCTCTGGGGCCAACGTCCTGACTTTC.

The V call is TRBV7-2, the J call TRBJ2-7, with TRBD2 matching over 14 bases. The CDR3 consists of 15 residues. V shed 5 bases and J 7 bases; nucleotides not matched to a gene: 7. Germline CDR1 is SGHTA and CDR2 is FQGNSA. The CDR3 nucleotides read TGTGCCAGCAGCCGGATTGGGACTAGCGGGAGAGAGCAGTACTTC. It yields the protein CASSRIGTSGREQYF.

This rearrangement joins TRBV27 to TRBJ1-2; possibly TRBD1 for D (6 bases). Germline V gene sequence: CDR1 MNHEY, CDR2 SMNVEV (reference sequence). Deletions cut 4 bases from V and 0 bases from J, with 12 bases between. The CDR3 sequence is 15 residues long. The CDR3 DNA is TGTGCCAGCAGTTCCGCGGGGGCAGCTAACTATGGCTACACCTTC. It is translated as CASSSAGAANYGYTF.

The CDR3 nucleotides are TGTGCCAGCAGTTTATTCCCCGGGACAGGCTACAACTATGGCTACACCTTC. This codes for CASSLFPGTGYNYGYTF. The chain carries TRBV28 and TRBJ1-2; 8 bases line up with TRBD1. CDR1 is MDHEN and CDR2 is SYDVKM in the germline V gene. This CDR3 has 17 amino acids. V lost 1 base, J lost 2 bases, and 9 bases stayed unmatched.

The CDR3 nucleotides are TGTGCCAGTAGTACCGGGACAGGCTCCCGGGAGACCCAGTACTTC. This encodes CASSTGTGSRETQYF. The chain is built from TRBV19 and TRBJ2-5; 8 bases match TRBD1. There are 15 residues in the CDR3. The junction had 9 bases not matched to a gene; V was cut back by 4 bases and J by 5 bases. Germline CDR1 LNHDA, CDR2 SQIVND (reference sequence).

The chain links TRBV10-2 to TRBJ2-2, with D perhaps TRBD2 (5 bases). V lost 0 bases and J lost 6, with 20 bases in between. The CDR3 runs 18 residues. Germline V CDR1 and CDR2: WSHSY, SAAADI. CDR3 protein: CASSESKGFMPGAGELFF. Here the CDR3 DNA reads TGCGCCAGCAGTGAGTCGAAGGGATTTATGCCCGGGGCCGGGGAGCTGTTTTTT.

The rearrangement joins TRBV28 to TRBJ2-3; D may be TRBD1 (6 bases). This CDR3 has 15 residues. The germline CDR1 and CDR2 sequences are MDHEN and SYDVKM. V was clipped by 6 bases and J by 2 bases, with 15 bases between them. CDR3 in DNA: TGTGCCAGCAGACACCAGGGGCTCCACACAGATACGCAGTATTTT. Protein: CASRHQGLHTDTQYF.

The J gene is TRBJ1-5, the V gene TRBV28, with 9 bases identical to TRBD1. CDR3 length: 14 residues. V shed 5 bases and J 7 bases; nucleotides not matched to a gene: 6. Per the germline V gene, CDR1 is MDHEN and CDR2 is SYDVKM. The CDR3 nucleotides read TGTGCCAGCAGTCCCTACAGGGGGCGGCAGCCCCAGCATTTT. It is translated as CASSPYRGRQPQHF.

Only one count was recorded for this clone. The chain recombines TRBV7-9 with TRBJ2-1, with TRBD2 matching over 7 bases. Germline lookup yields CDR1 SEHNR and CDR2 FQNEAQ (reference sequence). Trimming cost V 3 bases and J 7 bases; bases outside gene matches: 9. CDR3 length: 15 amino acids. The CDR3 DNA reads as TGTGCCAGCAGCTTTAGTGGGGCGGGAGTGAATGAGCAGTTCTTC. Translated: CASSFSGAGVNEQFF.

This clone was detected once. The genes are TRBV18 and TRBJ1-2, with no clear D. Germline loops: CDR1 KGHSH, CDR2 LQKENI. V was pared by 2 bases and J by 6 bases, with 22 bases between. CDR3 length: 17 amino acids. CDR3 bases: TGTGCCAGCTCACCAAATTTCTCAGATCGGGAAGGTAATGGCTACACCTTC. It codes for CASSPNFSDREGNGYTF.

For the CDR3, the DNA is TGTGCCAGCAGCTTGGGCAGGGGAGGGACTGAAGCTTTCTTT. It is translated as CASSLGRGGTEAFF. The rearrangement uses TRBV5-4 and TRBJ1-1; TRBD1 is a possible D gene (6 bases). From germline, CDR1 is SGHNT and CDR2 YYREEE (reference sequence). The V end was cut by 0 bases, the J end by 5 bases, with 11 bases between. The CDR3 length is 14 residues.

CDR3 amino acids: CASSAAGNTEAFF. In nucleotides, the CDR3 is TGCGCCAGCAGTGCCGCCGGGAACACTGAAGCTTTCTTT. The chain is built from TRBV10-2 and TRBJ1-1; D is unresolved. The CDR3 covers 13 residues. Germline CDR1 and CDR2: WSHSY and SAAADI. The V and J ends lost 4 bases and 1 base respectively, with 7 bases between them.

The chain carries TRBV30 and TRBJ2-7, with a tentative D call TRBD1 (5 bases). This CDR3 contains 15 residues. Germline V gene sequence: CDR1 GTSNPN, CDR2 SVGIG (reference sequence). Deletions cut 0 bases from V and 3 bases from J, with 15 bases between. Here the CDR3 reads CAWSVSSGIYYEQYF. DNA for the CDR3: TGTGCCTGGAGTGTGTCCTCAGGGATATACTACGAGCAGTACTTC.